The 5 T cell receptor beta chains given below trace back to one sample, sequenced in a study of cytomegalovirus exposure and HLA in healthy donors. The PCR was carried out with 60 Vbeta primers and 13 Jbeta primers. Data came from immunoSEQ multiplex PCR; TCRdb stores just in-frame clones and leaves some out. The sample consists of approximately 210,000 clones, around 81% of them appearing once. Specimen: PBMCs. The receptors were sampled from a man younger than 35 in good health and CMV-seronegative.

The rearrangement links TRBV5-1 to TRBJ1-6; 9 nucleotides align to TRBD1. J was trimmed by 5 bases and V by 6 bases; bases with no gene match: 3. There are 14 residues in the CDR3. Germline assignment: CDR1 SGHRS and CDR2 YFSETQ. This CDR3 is CASNTGGNNSPLHF. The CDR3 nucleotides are TGCGCCAGCAACACAGGGGGCAATAATTCACCCCTCCACTTT.

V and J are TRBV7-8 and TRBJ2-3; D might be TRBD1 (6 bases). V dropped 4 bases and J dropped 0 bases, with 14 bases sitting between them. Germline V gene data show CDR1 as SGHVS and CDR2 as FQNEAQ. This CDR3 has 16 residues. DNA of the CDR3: TGTGCCAGCAGCTGGACAGCAACGAGGAGCACAGATACGCAGTATTTT. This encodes CASSWTATRSTDTQYF.

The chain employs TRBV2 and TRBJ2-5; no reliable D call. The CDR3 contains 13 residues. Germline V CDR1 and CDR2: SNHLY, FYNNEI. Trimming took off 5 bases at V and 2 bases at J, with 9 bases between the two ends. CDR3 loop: CASSPPGQETQYF. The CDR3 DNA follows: TGTGCCAGCAGTCCCCCAGGACAAGAGACCCAGTACTTC. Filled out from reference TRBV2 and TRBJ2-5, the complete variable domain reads EPEVTQTPSHQVTQMGQEVILRCVPISNHLYFYWYRQILGQKVEFLVSFYNNEISEKSEIFDDQFSVERPDGSNFTLKIRSTKLEDSAMYFCASSPPGQETQYFGPGTRLLVL.

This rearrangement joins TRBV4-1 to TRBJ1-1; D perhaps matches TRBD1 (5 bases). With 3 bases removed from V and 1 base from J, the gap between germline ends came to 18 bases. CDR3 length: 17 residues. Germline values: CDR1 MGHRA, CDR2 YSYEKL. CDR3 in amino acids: CASSQWGGDLGNTEAFF. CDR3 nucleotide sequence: TGCGCCAGCAGCCAGTGGGGGGGGGACCTCGGGAACACTGAAGCTTTCTTT.

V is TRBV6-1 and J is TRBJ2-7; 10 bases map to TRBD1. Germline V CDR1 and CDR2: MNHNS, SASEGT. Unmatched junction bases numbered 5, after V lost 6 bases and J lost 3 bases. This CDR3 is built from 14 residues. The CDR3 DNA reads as TGTGCCAGCAGCCCGACAGGGGGCTTCTACGAGCAGTACTTC. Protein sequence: CASSPTGGFYEQYF.